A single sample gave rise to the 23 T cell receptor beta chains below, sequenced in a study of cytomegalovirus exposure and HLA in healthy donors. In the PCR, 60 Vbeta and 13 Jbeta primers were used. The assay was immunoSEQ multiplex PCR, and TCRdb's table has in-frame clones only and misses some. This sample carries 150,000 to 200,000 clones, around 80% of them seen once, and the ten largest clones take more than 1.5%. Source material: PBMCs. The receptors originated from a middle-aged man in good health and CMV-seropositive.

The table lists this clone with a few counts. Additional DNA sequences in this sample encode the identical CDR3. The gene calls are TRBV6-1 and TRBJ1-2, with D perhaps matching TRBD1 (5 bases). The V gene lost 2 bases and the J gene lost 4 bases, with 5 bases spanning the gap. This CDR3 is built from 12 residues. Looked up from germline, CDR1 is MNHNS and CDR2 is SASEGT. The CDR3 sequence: CASSERGYGYTF. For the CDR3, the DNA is TGTGCCAGCAGTGAAAGGGGCTATGGCTACACCTTC.

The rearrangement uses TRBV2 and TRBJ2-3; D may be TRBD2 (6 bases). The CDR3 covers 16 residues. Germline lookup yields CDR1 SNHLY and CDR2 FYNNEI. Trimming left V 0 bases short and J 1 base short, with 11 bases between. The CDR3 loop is CASSEALASGTDTQYF. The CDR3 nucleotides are TGTGCCAGCAGTGAAGCGCTGGCTAGCGGCACAGATACGCAGTATTTT.

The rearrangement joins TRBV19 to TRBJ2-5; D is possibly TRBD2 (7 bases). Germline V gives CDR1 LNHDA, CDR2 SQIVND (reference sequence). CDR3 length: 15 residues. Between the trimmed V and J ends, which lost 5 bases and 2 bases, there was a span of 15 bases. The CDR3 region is CASSVGGGLQETQYF. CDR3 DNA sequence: TGTGCCAGTAGTGTGGGCGGGGGCCTTCAAGAGACCCAGTACTTC.

The CDR3 DNA is TGTGCCAGCGACGGACAGGGGATTGAGACCCAGTACTTC. Translation: CASDGQGIETQYF. This rearrangement joins TRBV2 to TRBJ2-5; 9 bases map to TRBD1. V dropped 8 bases and J dropped 5; count of bases not matched to a gene: 6. CDR1 SNHLY and CDR2 FYNNEI come from the germline V gene. The CDR3 is 13 residues long. Drawing the rest from reference TRBV2 and TRBJ2-5, the complete variable domain is EPEVTQTPSHQVTQMGQEVILRCVPISNHLYFYWYRQILGQKVEFLVSFYNNEISEKSEIFDDQFSVERPDGSNFTLKIRSTKLEDSAMYFCASDGQGIETQYFGPGTRLLVL.

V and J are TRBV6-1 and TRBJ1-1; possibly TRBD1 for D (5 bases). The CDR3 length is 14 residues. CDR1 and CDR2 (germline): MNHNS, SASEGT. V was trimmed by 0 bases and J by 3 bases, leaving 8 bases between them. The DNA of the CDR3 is TGTGCCAGCAGTGAAGCGCAGGGATACACTGAAGCTTTCTTT. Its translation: CASSEAQGYTEAFF.

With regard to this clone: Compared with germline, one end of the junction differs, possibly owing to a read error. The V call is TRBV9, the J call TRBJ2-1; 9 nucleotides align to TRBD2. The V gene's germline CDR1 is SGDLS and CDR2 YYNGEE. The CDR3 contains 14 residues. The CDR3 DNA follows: TGTGCCAGCGGCGTAGCGGGAGCGTGGAATGAGCAGTTCTTC. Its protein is CASGVAGAWNEQFF.

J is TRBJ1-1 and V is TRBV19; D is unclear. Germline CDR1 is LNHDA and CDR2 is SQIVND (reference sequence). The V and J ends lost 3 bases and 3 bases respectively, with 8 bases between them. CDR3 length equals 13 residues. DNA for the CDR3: TGTGCCAGTAGTATCTCGAGGGACACTGAAGCTTTCTTT. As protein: CASSISRDTEAFF.

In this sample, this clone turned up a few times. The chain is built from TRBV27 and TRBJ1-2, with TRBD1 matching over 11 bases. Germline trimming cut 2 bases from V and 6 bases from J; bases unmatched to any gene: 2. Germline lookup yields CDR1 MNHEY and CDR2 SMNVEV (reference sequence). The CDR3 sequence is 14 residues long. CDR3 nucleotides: TGTGCCAGCAGTTTAGGACAGGGGGCGAATGGCTACACCTTC. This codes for CASSLGQGANGYTF.

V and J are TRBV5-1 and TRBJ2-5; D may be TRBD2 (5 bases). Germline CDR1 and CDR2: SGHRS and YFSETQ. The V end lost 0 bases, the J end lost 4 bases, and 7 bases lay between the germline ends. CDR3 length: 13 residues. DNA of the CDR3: TGCGCCAGCAGCTTGGAAGGACTAGAGACCCAGTACTTC. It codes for CASSLEGLETQYF.

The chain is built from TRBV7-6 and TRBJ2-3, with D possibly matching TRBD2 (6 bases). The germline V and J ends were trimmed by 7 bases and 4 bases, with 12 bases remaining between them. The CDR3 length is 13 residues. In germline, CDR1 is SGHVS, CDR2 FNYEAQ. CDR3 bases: TGTGCCAGCAACCCGGGACTCTCAGATACGCAGTATTTT. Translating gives CASNPGLSDTQYF.

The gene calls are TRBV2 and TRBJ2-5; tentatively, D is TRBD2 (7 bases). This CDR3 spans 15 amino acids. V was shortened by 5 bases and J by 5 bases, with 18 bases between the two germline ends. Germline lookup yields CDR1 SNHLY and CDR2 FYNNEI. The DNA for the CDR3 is TGTGCCAGCAGTATGAGAGGGAGGGGGGTCGAGACCCAGTACTTC. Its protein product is CASSMRGRGVETQYF.

The CDR3 region is CASSPPGRTGTEAFF. The CDR3 region has the DNA TGTGCCAGCTCACCACCGGGCAGAACGGGGACTGAAGCTTTCTTT. This chain uses TRBV18 with TRBJ1-1; D unclear. Trimming took off 0 bases at V and 5 bases at J, with 13 bases between the two ends. CDR3 length equals 15 residues. Germline V gene lookup returns CDR1 KGHSH and CDR2 LQKENI.

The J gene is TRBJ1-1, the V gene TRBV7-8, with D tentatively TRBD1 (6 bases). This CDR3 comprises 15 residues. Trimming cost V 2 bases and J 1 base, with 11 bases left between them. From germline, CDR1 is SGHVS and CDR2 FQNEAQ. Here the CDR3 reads CASSLSWTANTEAFF. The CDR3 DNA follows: TGTGCCAGCAGCTTAAGCTGGACAGCGAACACTGAAGCTTTCTTT.

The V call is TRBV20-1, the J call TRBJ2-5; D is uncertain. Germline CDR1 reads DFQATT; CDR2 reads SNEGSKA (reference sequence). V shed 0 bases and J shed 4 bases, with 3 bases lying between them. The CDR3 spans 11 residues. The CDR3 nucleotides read TGCAGTGCTAGAGATATAGAGACCCAGTACTTC. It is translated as CSARDIETQYF.

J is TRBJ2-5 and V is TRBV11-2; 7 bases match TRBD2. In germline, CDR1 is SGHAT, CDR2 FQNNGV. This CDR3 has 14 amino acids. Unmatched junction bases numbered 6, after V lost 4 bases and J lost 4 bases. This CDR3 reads CASSWVTSVETQYF. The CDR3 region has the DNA TGTGCCAGCAGCTGGGTTACTAGCGTAGAGACCCAGTACTTC.

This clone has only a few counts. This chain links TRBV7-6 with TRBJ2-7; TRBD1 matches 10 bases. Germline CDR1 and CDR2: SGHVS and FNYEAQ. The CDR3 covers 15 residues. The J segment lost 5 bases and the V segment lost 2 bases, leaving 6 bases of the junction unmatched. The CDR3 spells CASSLSRDRGNEQYF. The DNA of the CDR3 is TGTGCCAGCAGCTTATCCCGGGACAGGGGCAACGAGCAGTACTTC.

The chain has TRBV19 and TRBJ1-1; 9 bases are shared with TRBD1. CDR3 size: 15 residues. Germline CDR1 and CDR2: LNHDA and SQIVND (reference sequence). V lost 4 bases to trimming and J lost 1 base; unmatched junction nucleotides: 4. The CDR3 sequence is CASSSGGQGNTEAFF. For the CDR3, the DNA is TGTGCCAGTAGTAGCGGGGGACAGGGGAACACTGAAGCTTTCTTT.

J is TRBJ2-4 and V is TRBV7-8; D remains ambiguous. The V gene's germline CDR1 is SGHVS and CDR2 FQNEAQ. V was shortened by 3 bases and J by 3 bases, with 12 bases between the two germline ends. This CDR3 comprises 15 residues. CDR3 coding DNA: TGTGCCAGCAGCTTGAGCACAGTTGGCAAAAACATTCAGTACTTC. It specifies CASSLSTVGKNIQYF.

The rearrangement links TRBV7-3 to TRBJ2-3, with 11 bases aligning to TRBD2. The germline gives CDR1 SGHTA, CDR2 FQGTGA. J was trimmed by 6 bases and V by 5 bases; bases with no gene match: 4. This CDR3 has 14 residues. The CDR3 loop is CASSPTSGSDTQYF. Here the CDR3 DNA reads TGTGCCAGCAGCCCCACTAGCGGGAGCGATACGCAGTATTTT.

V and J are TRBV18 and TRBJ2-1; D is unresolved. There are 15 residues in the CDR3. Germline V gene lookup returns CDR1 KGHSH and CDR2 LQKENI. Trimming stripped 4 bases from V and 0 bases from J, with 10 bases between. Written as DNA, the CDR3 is TGTGCCAGCTCACGTCCCCTCAGCTCCTACAATGAGCAGTTCTTC. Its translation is CASSRPLSSYNEQFF.

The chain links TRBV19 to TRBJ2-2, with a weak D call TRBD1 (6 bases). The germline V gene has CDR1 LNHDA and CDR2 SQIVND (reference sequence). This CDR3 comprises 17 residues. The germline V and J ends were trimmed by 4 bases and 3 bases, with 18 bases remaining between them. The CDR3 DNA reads TGTGCCAGTAGTAAAGTGGGGCAGGGGACCTACACCGGGGAGCTGTTTTTT. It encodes CASSKVGQGTYTGELFF.

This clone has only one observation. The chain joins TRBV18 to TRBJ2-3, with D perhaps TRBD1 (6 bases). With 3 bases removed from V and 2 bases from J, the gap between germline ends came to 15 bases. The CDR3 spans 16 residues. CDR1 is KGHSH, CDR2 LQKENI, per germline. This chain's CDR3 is CASSPADRAFTDTQYF. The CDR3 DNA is TGTGCCAGCTCACCTGCGGACAGAGCCTTCACAGATACGCAGTATTTT.

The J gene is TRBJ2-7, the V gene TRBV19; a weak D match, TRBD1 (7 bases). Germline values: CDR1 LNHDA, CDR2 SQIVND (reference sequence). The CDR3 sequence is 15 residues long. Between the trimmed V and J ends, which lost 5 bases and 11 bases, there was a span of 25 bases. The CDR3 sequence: CASSGGTAGEKDEYF. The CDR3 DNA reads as TGTGCCAGTAGTGGAGGGACAGCAGGCGAGAAAGATGAGTACTTC.